The clone carrying this T cell receptor beta chain has a handful of counts. Its antigen is not identified. The CDR3 is made up of 15 amino acids. Germline CDR1 is SNHLY and CDR2 is FYNNEI. The V and J ends lost 6 bases and 2 bases, in that order; junction bases with no gene match: 8. Unique molecular identifiers featured in how the TCRbeta library was prepared. TCRdb called the PCR reads again in MiXCR, with one record for every CDR3 protein. Found here are about 600,000 distinct CDR3 sequences, under 25% of them singletons; the top ten hold roughly 15%. This record belongs to a study of T-cell reconstitution after alpha-beta-depleted transplantation in children. Study results and caveats: Most T-cell counts and diversity one year after the transplant came from T cells that were newly produced. Alpha-beta T cells about two months after transplant reportedly derived from several hundred expanded graft clones. Some patients' high day-60 TCRbeta diversity was traced to surviving recipient T cells and thymic progenitors.

The sample consisted of PBMCs, mostly from graft donor cells, taken 360 days after TCRalphabeta/CD19-depleted stem cell transplant. The chain couples TRBV2 to TRBJ2-5; 8 nucleotides match TRBD1. The receptor was isolated from a boy under three years old who had a stem cell transplant for acute myeloid leukemia, so the T cells may come from the graft donor. Here the CDR3 reads CASRATGGSQETQYF. The CDR3 coding sequence is TGTGCCAGCAGAGCTACAGGGGGGAGTCAAGAGACCCAGTACTTC.